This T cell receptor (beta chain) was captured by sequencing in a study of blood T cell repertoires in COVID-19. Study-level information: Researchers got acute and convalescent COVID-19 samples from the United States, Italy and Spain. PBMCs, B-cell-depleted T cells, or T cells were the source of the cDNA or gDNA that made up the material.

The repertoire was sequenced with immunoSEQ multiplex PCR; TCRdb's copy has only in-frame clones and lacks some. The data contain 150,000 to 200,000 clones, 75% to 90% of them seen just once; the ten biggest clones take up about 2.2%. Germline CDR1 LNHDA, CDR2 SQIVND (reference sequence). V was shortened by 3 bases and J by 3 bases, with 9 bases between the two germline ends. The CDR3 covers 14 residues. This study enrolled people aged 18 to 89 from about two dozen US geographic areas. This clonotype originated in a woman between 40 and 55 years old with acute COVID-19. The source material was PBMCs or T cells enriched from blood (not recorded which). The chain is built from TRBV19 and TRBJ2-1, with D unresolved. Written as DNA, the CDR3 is TGTGCCAGTAGTATCGCCCCAGTCTACAATGAGCAGTTCTTC. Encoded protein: CASSIAPVYNEQFF.